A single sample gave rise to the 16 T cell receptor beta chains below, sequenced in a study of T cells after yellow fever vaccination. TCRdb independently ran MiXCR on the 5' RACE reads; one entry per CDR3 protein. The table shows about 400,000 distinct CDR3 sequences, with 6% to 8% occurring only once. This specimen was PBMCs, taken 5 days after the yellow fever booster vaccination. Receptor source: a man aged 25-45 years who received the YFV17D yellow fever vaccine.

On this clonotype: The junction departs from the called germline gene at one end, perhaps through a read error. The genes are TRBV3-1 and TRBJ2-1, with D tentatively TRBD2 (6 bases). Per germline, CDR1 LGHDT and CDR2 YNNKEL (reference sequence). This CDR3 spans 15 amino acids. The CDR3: CATSQGPGVANEQFF. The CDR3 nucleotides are TGTGCCACCAGCCAGGGCCCGGGAGTAGCCAATGAGCAGTTCTTC.

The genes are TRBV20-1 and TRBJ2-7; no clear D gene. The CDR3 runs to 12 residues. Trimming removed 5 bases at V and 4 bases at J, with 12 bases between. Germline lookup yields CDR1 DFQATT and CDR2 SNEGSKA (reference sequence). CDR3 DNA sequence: TGCAGTGCTGGGCGCAAGGATTACGAGCAGTACTTC. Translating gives CSAGRKDYEQYF.

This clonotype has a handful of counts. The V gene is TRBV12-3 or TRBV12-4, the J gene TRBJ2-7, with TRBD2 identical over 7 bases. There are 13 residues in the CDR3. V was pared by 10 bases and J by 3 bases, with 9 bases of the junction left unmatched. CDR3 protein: CATQRDLSYEQYF. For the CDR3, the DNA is TGTGCCACTCAGCGGGACTTAAGCTACGAGCAGTACTTC.

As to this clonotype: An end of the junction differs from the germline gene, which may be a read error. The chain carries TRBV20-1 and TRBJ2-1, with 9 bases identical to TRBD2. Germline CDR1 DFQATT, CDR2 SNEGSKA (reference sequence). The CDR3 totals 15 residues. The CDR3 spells CSARVPSGVDNDQFF. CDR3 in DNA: TGCAGTGCTAGAGTCCCTAGCGGGGTGGACAATGACCAGTTCTTC.

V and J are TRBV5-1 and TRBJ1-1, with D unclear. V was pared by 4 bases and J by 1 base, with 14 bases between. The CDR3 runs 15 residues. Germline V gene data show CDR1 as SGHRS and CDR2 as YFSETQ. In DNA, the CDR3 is TGCGCCAGCAGCCTTAGGGTCCCGGGGAACACTGAAGCTTTCTTT. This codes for CASSLRVPGNTEAFF.

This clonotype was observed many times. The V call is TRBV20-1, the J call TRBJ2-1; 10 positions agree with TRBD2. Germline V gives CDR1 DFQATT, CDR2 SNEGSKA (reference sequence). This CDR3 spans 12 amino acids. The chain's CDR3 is CSGLAVLSEQFF. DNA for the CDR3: TGCAGCGGACTAGCGGTCTTATCTGAGCAGTTCTTC.

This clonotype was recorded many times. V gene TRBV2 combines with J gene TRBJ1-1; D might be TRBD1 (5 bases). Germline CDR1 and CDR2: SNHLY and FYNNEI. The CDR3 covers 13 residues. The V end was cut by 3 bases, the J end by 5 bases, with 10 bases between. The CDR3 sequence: CASSDLAGTEAFF. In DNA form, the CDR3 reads TGTGCCAGCAGTGACCTCGCAGGGACTGAAGCTTTCTTT. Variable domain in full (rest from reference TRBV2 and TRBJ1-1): EPEVTQTPSHQVTQMGQEVILRCVPISNHLYFYWYRQILGQKVEFLVSFYNNEISEKSEIFDDQFSVERPDGSNFTLKIRSTKLEDSAMYFCASSDLAGTEAFFGQGTRLTVV.

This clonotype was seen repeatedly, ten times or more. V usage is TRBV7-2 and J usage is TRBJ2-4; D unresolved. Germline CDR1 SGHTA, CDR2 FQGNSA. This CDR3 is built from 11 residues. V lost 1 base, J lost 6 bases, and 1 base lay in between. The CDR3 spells CASSLGNIQYF. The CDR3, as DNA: TGTGCCAGCAGCTTAGGAAACATTCAGTACTTC.

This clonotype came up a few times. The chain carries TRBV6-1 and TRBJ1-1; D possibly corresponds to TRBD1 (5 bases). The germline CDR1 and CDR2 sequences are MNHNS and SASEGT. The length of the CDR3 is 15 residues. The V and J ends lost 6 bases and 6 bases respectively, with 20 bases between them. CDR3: CASSTLAGRYAEAFF. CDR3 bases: TGTGCCAGCAGCACCTTGGCAGGGAGGTATGCTGAAGCTTTCTTT.

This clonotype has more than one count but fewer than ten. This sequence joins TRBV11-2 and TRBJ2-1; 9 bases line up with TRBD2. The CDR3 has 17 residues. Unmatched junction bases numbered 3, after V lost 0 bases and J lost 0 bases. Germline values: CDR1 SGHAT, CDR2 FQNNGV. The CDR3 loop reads CASSLDFSGSSYNEQFF. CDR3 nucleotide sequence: TGTGCCAGCAGCTTAGATTTTAGCGGGAGCTCCTACAATGAGCAGTTCTTC.

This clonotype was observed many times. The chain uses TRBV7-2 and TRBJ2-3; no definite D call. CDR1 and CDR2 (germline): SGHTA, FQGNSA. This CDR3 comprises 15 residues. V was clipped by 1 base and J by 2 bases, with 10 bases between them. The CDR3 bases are TGTGCCAGCAGCTTAGATGTAACGGTCACAGATACGCAGTATTTT. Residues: CASSLDVTVTDTQYF. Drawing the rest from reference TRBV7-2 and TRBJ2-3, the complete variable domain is GAGVSQSPSNKVTEKGKDVELRCDPISGHTALYWYRQSLGQGLEFLIYFQGNSAPDKSGLPSDRFSAERTGGSVSTLTIQRTQQEDSAVYLCASSLDVTVTDTQYFGPGTRLTVL.

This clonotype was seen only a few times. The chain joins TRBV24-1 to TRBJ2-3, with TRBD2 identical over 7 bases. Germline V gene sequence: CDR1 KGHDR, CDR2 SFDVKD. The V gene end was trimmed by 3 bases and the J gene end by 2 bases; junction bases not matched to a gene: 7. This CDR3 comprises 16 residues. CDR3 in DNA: TGTGCCACCAGTGATCCGAGCGGGACTCACACAGATACGCAGTATTTT. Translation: CATSDPSGTHTDTQYF.

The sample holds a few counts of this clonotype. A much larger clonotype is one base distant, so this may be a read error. This chain's CDR3 is CASSEEAQYF. In DNA form, the CDR3 reads TGTGCCAGCAGTGAAGAGGCCCAGTACTTC. This chain joins TRBV6-1 and TRBJ2-5; unclear D gene. CDR3 length: 10 amino acids. Germline V gene sequence: CDR1 MNHNS, CDR2 SASEGT.

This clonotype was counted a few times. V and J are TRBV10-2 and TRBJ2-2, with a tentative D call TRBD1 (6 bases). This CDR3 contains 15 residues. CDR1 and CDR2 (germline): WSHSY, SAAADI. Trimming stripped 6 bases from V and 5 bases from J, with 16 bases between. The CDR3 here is CASRHSLQGTGELFF. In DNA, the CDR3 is TGCGCCAGCAGGCACAGCCTCCAGGGGACCGGGGAGCTGTTTTTT.

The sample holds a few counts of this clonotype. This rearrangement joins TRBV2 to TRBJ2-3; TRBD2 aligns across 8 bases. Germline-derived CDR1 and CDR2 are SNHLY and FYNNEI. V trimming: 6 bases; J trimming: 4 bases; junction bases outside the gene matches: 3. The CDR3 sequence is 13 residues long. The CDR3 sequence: CASRAGAADTQYF. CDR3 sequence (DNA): TGTGCCAGCAGAGCGGGAGCTGCAGATACGCAGTATTTT.

CDR3 coding DNA: TGTGCCAGCAGCTACACTTCCGGCGGGAGAGGCACAGATACGCAGTATTTT. It translates to CASSYTSGGRGTDTQYF. The gene calls are TRBV7-2 and TRBJ2-3; 7 bases fit TRBD2. The germline CDR1 and CDR2 sequences are SGHTA and FQGNSA. The CDR3 contains 17 residues. The trim removed 4 bases at V and 1 base at J, leaving 11 bases unmatched.